These 21 T cell receptor beta chains came from one sample sequenced in a study of a mutant IDH1 vaccine in newly diagnosed glioma. The assay was immunoSEQ multiplex PCR, and TCRdb's table has in-frame clones only and misses some. The sample consists of tens of thousands of clones, roughly 79% of them appearing once. No antigens are known for them. Time point indicated: week 35, safety follow-up. Doses consisted of 300 ug of mutant IDH1 20-mer peptide each, paired with topical imiquimod. The sequencing here drew on PBMCs, taken from a glioma patient whose treatment included an IDH1 peptide vaccine. These receptors all come from a man aged 35 to 55 with glioma.

The chain uses TRBV30 and TRBJ2-1; 9 bases are shared with TRBD1. Germline V gives CDR1 GTSNPN, CDR2 SVGIG (reference sequence). The V segment lost 2 bases and the J segment 6 bases; nucleotides outside the gene matches: 8. This CDR3 is built from 15 residues. DNA of the CDR3: TGTGCCTGGAGTCACCGGGACAGGGTAAGCAATGAGCAGTTCTTC. It encodes CAWSHRDRVSNEQFF.

The rearrangement links TRBV30 to TRBJ2-2; 10 bases line up with TRBD1. After removal of 4 bases from V and 6 bases from J, the junction contained 8 bases not matched to a gene. CDR3 length: 15 residues. Germline V gene lookup returns CDR1 GTSNPN and CDR2 SVGIG (reference sequence). CDR3 nucleotides: TGTGCCTGGACCATCGACAGGGGGCCATCCGGGGAGCTGTTTTTT. Its translation: CAWTIDRGPSGELFF.

The rearrangement joins TRBV7-9 to TRBJ1-2; 8 bases are a match to TRBD1. The ends lost 6 bases at V and 3 bases at J; junction bases unmatched: 6. CDR1 and CDR2 (germline): SEHNR, FQNEAQ (reference sequence). The CDR3 runs 14 residues. CDR3 DNA: TGTGCCAGCAGTTTCCCGGGACAGGACTATGGCTACACCTTC. Protein: CASSFPGQDYGYTF.

This rearrangement joins TRBV19 to TRBJ1-4; D is possibly TRBD1 (5 bases). Trimming shortened V by 3 bases and J by 2 bases, and 10 bases separated the two germline ends. Germline V gives CDR1 LNHDA, CDR2 SQIVND (reference sequence). The CDR3 runs 15 residues. In DNA, the CDR3 is TGTGCCAGTAGTATGGCGCGGGGCACTAATGAAAAACTGTTTTTT. Its translation: CASSMARGTNEKLFF.

The chain recombines TRBV5-1 with TRBJ2-5; 7 bases agree with TRBD1. The germline CDR1 and CDR2 sequences are SGHRS and YFSETQ. CDR3 length: 13 residues. The J segment lost 3 bases and the V segment lost 2 bases, leaving 1 base of the junction unmatched. The CDR3 DNA is TGCGCCAGCAGCTTCGGGACAGAAGAGACCCAGTACTTC. This gives the protein CASSFGTEETQYF.

This chain joins TRBV15 and TRBJ1-2; TRBD1 aligns across 8 bases. The germline V gene encodes CDR1 LNHNV and CDR2 YYDKDF (reference sequence). J gave up 4 bases and V 2 bases, and 12 bases lay outside the gene matches. The CDR3 spans 17 residues. The CDR3 loop reads CATSRPVGTGSFYGYTF. The CDR3, as DNA: TGTGCCACCAGCAGACCTGTCGGGACAGGATCTTTCTATGGCTACACCTTC. Combining the CDR3 with reference TRBV15 and TRBJ1-2 gives the whole variable domain DAMVIQNPRYQVTQFGKPVTLSCSQTLNHNVMYWYQQKSSQAPKLLFHYYDKDFNNEADTPDNFQSRRPNTSFCFLDIRSPGLGDTAMYLCATSRPVGTGSFYGYTFGSGTRLTVV.

This chain connects TRBV7-2 to TRBJ1-4; TRBD1 is a possible D gene (6 bases). This CDR3 has 13 amino acids. Germline V gene lookup returns CDR1 SGHTA and CDR2 FQGNSA. Trimming took 7 bases from V and 8 from J, leaving 14 bases between them. CDR3 residues: CASNTVRGEKLFF. The CDR3, as DNA: TGTGCCAGCAACACCGTCAGGGGAGAAAAACTGTTTTTT.

This clone was detected once. The chain combines TRBV11-2 with TRBJ2-5; D is ambiguous. V lost 7 bases and J lost 1, with 13 bases in between. Per the germline V gene, CDR1 is SGHAT and CDR2 is FQNNGV. This CDR3 is 14 amino acids long. DNA for the CDR3: TGTGCCAGCACCCCAAAGGGTCCCCAAGAGACCCAGTACTTC. Amino acids: CASTPKGPQETQYF.

The chain joins TRBV14 to TRBJ2-2; D perhaps matches TRBD1 (5 bases). V gave up 1 base and J gave up 2 bases, with 11 bases separating them. Germline V gene lookup returns CDR1 SGHDN and CDR2 FVKESK. CDR3 length equals 16 residues. In DNA form, the CDR3 reads TGTGCCAGCAGCCAAGGTGGACACACAAACACCGGGGAGCTGTTTTTT. Translated, it gives CASSQGGHTNTGELFF. Supplemented by reference TRBV14 and TRBJ2-2, the full variable domain reads EAGVTQFPSHSVIEKGQTVTLRCDPISGHDNLYWYRRVMGKEIKFLLHFVKESKQDESGMPNNRFLAERTGGTYSTLKVQPAELEDSGVYFCASSQGGHTNTGELFFGEGSRLTVL.

This clone was detected only a few times. The chain carries TRBV6-5 and TRBJ1-1, with TRBD1 as a possible D gene (5 bases). The CDR3 runs 15 residues. The V end was cut by 0 bases, the J end by 8 bases, with 16 bases between. From germline, CDR1 is MNHEY and CDR2 SVGAGI. CDR3 sequence reads: CASSYSGIREEEAFF. The CDR3 bases are TGTGCCAGCAGTTACTCGGGGATCAGGGAGGAGGAAGCTTTCTTT.

The chain links TRBV6-1 to TRBJ1-1, with TRBD1 matching over 11 bases. The germline CDR1 and CDR2 sequences are MNHNS and SASEGT. This CDR3 region has 16 residues. J lost 4 bases, V lost 4 bases, and 8 bases had no gene match. The CDR3 sequence is CASSVRDRGGITEAFF. CDR3 coding DNA: TGTGCCAGCAGTGTAAGGGACAGGGGGGGCATCACTGAAGCTTTCTTT.

This chain joins TRBV14 and TRBJ2-5; TRBD1 is a possible D gene (5 bases). Germline V gives CDR1 SGHDN, CDR2 FVKESK. Trimming shortened V by 1 base and J by 5 bases, and 14 bases separated the two germline ends. The CDR3 is made up of 15 amino acids. In DNA, the CDR3 is TGTGCCAGCAGCCAAGGGACACGGTTGGGGGAGACCCAGTACTTC. This codes for CASSQGTRLGETQYF.

The rearrangement links TRBV5-1 to TRBJ1-3, with 7 bases aligning to TRBD1. Germline-derived CDR1 and CDR2 are SGHRS and YFSETQ. This CDR3 comprises 14 residues. V was clipped by 2 bases and J by 8 bases; unmatched bases: 7. CDR3 region: CASSFTTGQDTIYF. The CDR3 DNA reads as TGCGCCAGCAGCTTCACGACAGGGCAAGACACCATATATTTT.

The chain carries TRBV19 and TRBJ2-1; maybe TRBD1 (6 bases). Deletions cut 5 bases from V and 2 bases from J, with 19 bases between. The CDR3 runs to 17 residues. Germline V gene data show CDR1 as LNHDA and CDR2 as SQIVND (reference sequence). The CDR3 region is CASSPRSLTGTYNEQFF. The DNA for the CDR3 is TGTGCCAGTAGTCCCCGATCTCTCACAGGGACCTACAATGAGCAGTTCTTC.

The J gene is TRBJ2-3, the V gene TRBV7-2, with 9 bases identical to TRBD1. The germline V gene has CDR1 SGHTA and CDR2 FQGNSA. V gave up 3 bases and J gave up 6 bases; unmatched junction bases: 7. CDR3 length equals 15 residues. The CDR3 region has the DNA TGTGCCAGCAGCTTGGGAGGACAGGGGAGGGATACGCAGTATTTT. Residues: CASSLGGQGRDTQYF.

The CDR3 coding sequence is TGCGCCAGCAGCCAAGACGTGACCGCCGTCGATGAGCAGTTCTTC. Protein product: CASSQDVTAVDEQFF. The chain links TRBV4-3 to TRBJ2-1; D is uncertain. V gave up 0 bases and J gave up 8 bases, with 14 bases separating them. Germline V gene sequence: CDR1 LGHNA, CDR2 YSLEER. This CDR3 is built from 15 residues.

This clone is a singleton in its sample. The rearrangement uses TRBV7-3 and TRBJ2-5; D gene ambiguous. The CDR3 consists of 14 residues. Trimming left V 3 bases short and J 4 bases short, with 12 bases between. Germline V CDR1 and CDR2: SGHTA, FQGTGA. The chain's CDR3 is CASSFDSLSETQYF. CDR3 nucleotides: TGTGCCAGCAGCTTCGACTCCCTGTCAGAGACCCAGTACTTC. The whole variable domain, remainder taken from reference TRBV7-3 and TRBJ2-5, is GAGVSQTPSNKVTEKGKYVELRCDPISGHTALYWYRQSLGQGPEFLIYFQGTGAADDSGLPNDRFFAVRPEGSVSTLKIQRTERGDSAVYLCASSFDSLSETQYFGPGTRLLVL.

This clone appeared a few times. The rearrangement joins TRBV27 to TRBJ2-1; 14 nucleotides line up with TRBD2. The CDR3 loop spans 15 amino acids. The V gene end was trimmed by 3 bases and the J gene end by 7 bases; junction bases not matched to a gene: 2. Germline values: CDR1 MNHEY, CDR2 SMNVEV (reference sequence). This chain's CDR3 is CASSLTSGGGNEQFF. CDR3 sequence (DNA): TGTGCCAGCAGTTTGACTAGCGGGGGGGGGAATGAGCAGTTCTTC.

The chain combines TRBV10-3 with TRBJ2-3, with D possibly TRBD2 on 6 matching bases. Germline-derived CDR1 and CDR2 are ENHRY and SYGVKD. V gave up 9 bases and J gave up 6 bases, with 25 bases separating them. The CDR3 runs 16 residues. CDR3 loop: CAIRGPGLDSSDTQYF. In DNA, the CDR3 is TGTGCCATACGGGGCCCGGGACTCGACTCGTCTGATACGCAGTATTTT.

This clone has a handful of counts. This chain connects TRBV4-3 to TRBJ2-3; 9 nucleotides agree with TRBD1. With 7 bases clipped from V and 2 bases from J, the junction kept 10 bases outside the gene matches. This CDR3 spans 16 amino acids. Germline CDR1 LGHNA, CDR2 YSLEER. CDR3 nucleotides: TGCGCCAGCAAAAGCCGATGGACAGGGGTCACAGATACGCAGTATTTT. The encoded protein is CASKSRWTGVTDTQYF.

The chain is built from TRBV29-1 and TRBJ2-3; 10 nucleotides agree with TRBD1. The V segment lost 0 bases and the J segment 3 bases; nucleotides outside the gene matches: 6. The CDR3 is 16 residues long. Per germline, CDR1 SQVTM and CDR2 ANQGSEA. This chain's CDR3 is CSVEDQRTGGTDTQYF. In DNA, the CDR3 is TGCAGCGTTGAAGATCAACGGACAGGGGGAACAGATACGCAGTATTTT.